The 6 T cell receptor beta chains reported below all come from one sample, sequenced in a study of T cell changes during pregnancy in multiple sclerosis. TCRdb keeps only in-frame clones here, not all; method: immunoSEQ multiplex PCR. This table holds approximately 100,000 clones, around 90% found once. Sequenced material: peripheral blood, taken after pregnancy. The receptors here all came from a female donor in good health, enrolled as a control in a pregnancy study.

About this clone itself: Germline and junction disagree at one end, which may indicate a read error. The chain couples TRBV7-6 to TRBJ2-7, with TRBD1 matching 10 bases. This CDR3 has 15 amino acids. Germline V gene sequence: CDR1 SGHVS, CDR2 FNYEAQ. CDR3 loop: CASSYSGTGDIERYF. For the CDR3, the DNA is TGTGCCAGCAGCTACTCCGGGACAGGGGATATCGAGCGGTACTTC.

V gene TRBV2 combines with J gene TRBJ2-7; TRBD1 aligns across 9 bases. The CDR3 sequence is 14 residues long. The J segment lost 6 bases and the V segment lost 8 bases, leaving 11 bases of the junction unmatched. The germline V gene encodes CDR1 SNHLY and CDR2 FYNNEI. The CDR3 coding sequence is TGTGCCAGCCAAACCGGGACAGGGTATGGCGAGCAGTACTTC. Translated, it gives CASQTGTGYGEQYF.

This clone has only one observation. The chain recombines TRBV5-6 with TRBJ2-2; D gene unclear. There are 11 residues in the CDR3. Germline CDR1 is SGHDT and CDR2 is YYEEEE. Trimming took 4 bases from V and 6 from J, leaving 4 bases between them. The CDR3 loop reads CASSQSGELFF. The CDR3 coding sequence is TGTGCCAGCAGCCAATCCGGGGAGCTGTTTTTT.

The CDR3 reads CASSLGQGASTEAFF. CDR3 bases: TGTGCCAGCAGCTTAGGGCAGGGGGCTAGCACTGAAGCTTTCTTT. The chain carries TRBV7-9 and TRBJ1-1, with TRBD1 identical over 8 bases. J lost 4 bases, V lost 1 base, and 5 bases had no gene match. Germline V CDR1 and CDR2: SEHNR, FQNEAQ (reference sequence). CDR3 length equals 15 residues.

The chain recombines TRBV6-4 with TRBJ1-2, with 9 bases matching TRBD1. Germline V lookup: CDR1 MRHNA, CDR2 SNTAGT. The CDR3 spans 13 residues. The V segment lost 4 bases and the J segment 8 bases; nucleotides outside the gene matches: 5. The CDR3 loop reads CASSADTGGGYTF. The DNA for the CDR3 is TGTGCCAGCAGTGCAGACACAGGGGGCGGCTACACCTTC.

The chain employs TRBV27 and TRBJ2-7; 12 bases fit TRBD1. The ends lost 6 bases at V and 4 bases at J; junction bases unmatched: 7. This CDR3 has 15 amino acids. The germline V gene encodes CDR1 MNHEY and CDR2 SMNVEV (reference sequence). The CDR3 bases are TGTGCCAGCAGCTCCGGGACAGGGGGCCCATACGAGCAGTACTTC. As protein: CASSSGTGGPYEQYF.